A single sample gave rise to the 22 T cell receptor beta chains below, sequenced in a study of CD8 T cells in ankylosing spondylitis. TCRdb analysed the 5' RACE reads with MiXCR anew, one entry per CDR3 protein. Of 50,000 to 60,000 distinct CDR3 sequences in the sample, approximately 7% are singletons; the top ten hold roughly 8%. Source material: blood, either unsorted or a sorted T cell fraction (not recorded which). Source of these receptors: a female donor with ankylosing spondylitis or in good health (not recorded which).

This clonotype was counted ten times or more. The chain employs TRBV6-4 and TRBJ2-3; D uncertain. The ends were cut back, 2 bases at V and 6 bases at J, with 9 bases in the middle. Germline V gene data show CDR1 as MRHNA and CDR2 as SNTAGT. The CDR3 totals 13 residues. Here the CDR3 reads CASSDKTTDTQYF. The CDR3 region has the DNA TGTGCCAGCAGTGACAAAACGACCGATACGCAGTATTTT.

This clonotype was observed at least ten times. CDR3 bases: TGTGCCAGCAGCGCATTCCCCGGACGGGCCTTGAACACTGAAGCTTTCTTT. This translates into CASSAFPGRALNTEAFF. The chain carries TRBV4-2 and TRBJ1-1; D is ambiguous. The germline V gene encodes CDR1 LGHNA and CDR2 YNFKEQ. CDR3 length equals 17 residues. The V end was cut by 5 bases, the J end by 0 bases, with 19 bases between.

This clonotype has a count of ten or more. The chain carries TRBV29-1 and TRBJ1-2; D unclear. Germline CDR1 is SQVTM and CDR2 is ANQGSEA. Trimming took off 6 bases at V and 5 bases at J, with 10 bases between the two ends. This CDR3 is built from 11 residues. CDR3 DNA: TGCAGCGTCGTCGGGAGTTATGGCTACACCTTC. Translated, it gives CSVVGSYGYTF.

This clonotype has a count of ten or more. This chain links TRBV19 with TRBJ1-5; D is unclear. Per the germline V gene, CDR1 is LNHDA and CDR2 is SQIVND (reference sequence). This CDR3 comprises 15 residues. With 8 bases removed from V and 2 bases from J, the gap between germline ends came to 16 bases. As DNA, the CDR3 is TGTGCCAGTTGTTACGAGGGTTCGGGCAATCAGCCCCAGCATTTT. The encoded protein is CASCYEGSGNQPQHF.

This clonotype was recorded at least ten times. The chain couples TRBV5-1 to TRBJ2-2; unclear D gene. Germline CDR1 SGHRS, CDR2 YFSETQ. The CDR3 is 14 residues long. The V end lost 3 bases, the J end lost 1 base, and 7 bases lay between the germline ends. The CDR3 spells CASSYTVNTGELFF. CDR3 DNA: TGCGCCAGCAGCTACACAGTGAACACCGGGGAGCTGTTTTTT.

This clonotype came up many times. This sequence joins TRBV20-1 and TRBJ2-1; 8 bases line up with TRBD1. Germline V gene data show CDR1 as DFQATT and CDR2 as SNEGSKA (reference sequence). The junction had 8 bases not matched to a gene; V was cut back by 2 bases and J by 8 bases. There are 14 residues in the CDR3. The CDR3 sequence: CSARPQDRVDEQFF. CDR3 bases: TGCAGTGCTAGACCCCAGGACAGGGTCGATGAGCAGTTCTTC.

This clonotype was picked up many times. This sequence joins TRBV29-1 and TRBJ2-5; tentatively, D is TRBD2 (6 bases). Germline V gives CDR1 SQVTM, CDR2 ANQGSEA. The CDR3 consists of 12 residues. Trimming removed 7 bases from V and 0 bases from J, with 9 bases in between. This CDR3 is CSAGLNQETQYF. The DNA for the CDR3 is TGCAGCGCGGGACTGAACCAAGAGACCCAGTACTTC.

Many counts were recorded for this clonotype. The chain joins TRBV2 to TRBJ1-2; D is unclear. Trimming shortened V by 7 bases and J by 3 bases, and 12 bases separated the two germline ends. The CDR3 has 13 amino acids. Germline values: CDR1 SNHLY, CDR2 FYNNEI. CDR3 bases: TGTGCCAGCACCCGCCCCCGAGACTATGGCTACACCTTC. Translated: CASTRPRDYGYTF.

This clonotype has a count of ten or more. The chain combines TRBV11-2 with TRBJ2-1; tentatively, D is TRBD2 (6 bases). The germline V and J ends were trimmed by 4 bases and 8 bases, with 18 bases remaining between them. Germline V gene data show CDR1 as SGHAT and CDR2 as FQNNGV. The CDR3 is 15 amino acids. CDR3 sequence reads: CASSSRLGRFDEQFF. The DNA of the CDR3 is TGTGCCAGCAGCTCCCGACTAGGGAGATTCGATGAGCAGTTCTTC.

This clonotype occurred many times. This rearrangement joins TRBV5-1 to TRBJ2-2; no clear D. The ends were cut back, 7 bases at V and 1 base at J, with 8 bases in the middle. CDR1 is SGHRS, CDR2 YFSETQ, per germline. The CDR3 covers 13 residues. CDR3 amino acids: CASRTENTGELFF. DNA for the CDR3: TGCGCCAGCCGGACGGAGAACACCGGGGAGCTGTTTTTT.

Many counts were recorded for this clonotype. The CDR3 loop reads CASSLEYRGRNGELFF. The CDR3, as DNA: TGCGCCAGCAGCTTGGAATACAGGGGGCGCAACGGGGAGCTGTTTTTT. The chain couples TRBV5-1 to TRBJ2-2, with 9 bases identical to TRBD1. Germline loops: CDR1 SGHRS, CDR2 YFSETQ. V gave up 0 bases and J gave up 7 bases; unmatched junction bases: 7. CDR3 length equals 16 residues. Combining the CDR3 with reference TRBV5-1 and TRBJ2-2 gives the whole variable domain KAGVTQTPRYLIKTRGQQVTLSCSPISGHRSVSWYQQTPGQGLQFLFEYFSETQRNKGNFPGRFSGRQFSNSRSEMNVSTLELGDSALYLCASSLEYRGRNGELFFGEGSRLTVL.

This clonotype was recorded many times. DNA for the CDR3: TGCGCCAGCGGACCCGATACAGGGTCTTTCTTT. Its translation: CASGPDTGSFF. The V and J genes are TRBV5-1 and TRBJ1-1; tentative D call: TRBD1 (6 bases). CDR1 and CDR2 from the germline V gene are SGHRS and YFSETQ. The ends were cut back, 7 bases at V and 12 bases at J, with 16 bases in the middle. The CDR3 totals 11 residues. The full variable domain, with the rest looked up from reference TRBV5-1 and TRBJ1-1, is KAGVTQTPRYLIKTRGQQVTLSCSPISGHRSVSWYQQTPGQGLQFLFEYFSETQRNKGNFPGRFSGRQFSNSRSEMNVSTLELGDSALYLCASGPDTGSFFGQGTRLTVV.

Ten or more counts support this clonotype. The chain combines TRBV5-1 with TRBJ2-1; 8 nucleotides agree with TRBD1. Germline lookup yields CDR1 SGHRS and CDR2 YFSETQ. V shed 4 bases, J shed 5 bases, and the junction held 5 bases outside the gene matches. The CDR3 extends over 14 amino acids. The CDR3 DNA is TGCGCCAGCAGCCCCCAGGGGGCGAACAATGAGCAGTTCTTC. This translates into CASSPQGANNEQFF.

The V call is TRBV7-2, the J call TRBJ2-3, with D perhaps TRBD2 (7 bases). The germline CDR1 and CDR2 sequences are SGHTA and FQGNSA. The CDR3 runs to 14 residues. Between the trimmed V and J ends, which lost 8 bases and 4 bases, there was a span of 16 bases. The CDR3 sequence is CASRRLGGPDTQYF. Here the CDR3 DNA reads TGTGCCAGCCGTAGGTTGGGGGGGCCAGATACGCAGTATTTT. Combining the CDR3 with reference TRBV7-2 and TRBJ2-3 gives the whole variable domain GAGVSQSPSNKVTEKGKDVELRCDPISGHTALYWYRQSLGQGLEFLIYFQGNSAPDKSGLPSDRFSAERTGGSVSTLTIQRTQQEDSAVYLCASRRLGGPDTQYFGPGTRLTVL.

This clonotype occurred many times. The gene calls are TRBV20-1 and TRBJ2-3, with D possibly matching TRBD2 (7 bases). The CDR3 spans 16 residues. CDR1 and CDR2 (germline): DFQATT, SNEGSKA (reference sequence). V was pared by 0 bases and J by 2 bases, with 15 bases between. CDR3 nucleotides: TGCAGTGCTAGAGATCGATGGGGGGGGCACACAGATACGCAGTATTTT. Translation gives CSARDRWGGHTDTQYF.

This clonotype has ten or more counts. The CDR3 is CASSLKGDGNTIYF. CDR3 coding DNA: TGCGCCAGCAGCTTGAAGGGGGACGGAAACACCATATATTTT. This chain joins TRBV5-1 and TRBJ1-3; TRBD1 might be the D (6 bases). The CDR3 runs 14 residues. Germline values: CDR1 SGHRS, CDR2 YFSETQ. V was cut by 1 base and J by 4 bases, with 9 bases left in between.

This clonotype was recorded at least ten times. The chain employs TRBV11-1 and TRBJ1-4; D is uncertain. Germline V CDR1 and CDR2: SGHAT, FQDESV (reference sequence). This CDR3 contains 15 residues. The V gene lost 0 bases and the J gene lost 6 bases, with 11 bases spanning the gap. The CDR3 reads CASSLAGKGDEKLFF. The CDR3 DNA reads TGTGCCAGCAGCTTAGCGGGTAAAGGAGATGAAAAACTGTTTTTT.

This clonotype was counted many times. V and J are TRBV5-1 and TRBJ1-5; 9 positions agree with TRBD1. CDR1 is SGHRS and CDR2 is YFSETQ in the germline V gene. This CDR3 has 14 amino acids. V dropped 4 bases and J dropped 4; count of bases not matched to a gene: 3. This CDR3 reads CASSTGTGNQPQHF. For the CDR3, the DNA is TGCGCCAGCAGCACCGGGACAGGGAATCAGCCCCAGCATTTT.

This clonotype was recorded many times. The chain employs TRBV20-1 and TRBJ2-1; 11 nucleotides align to TRBD2. V was clipped by 0 bases and J by 5 bases; unmatched bases: 3. CDR3 length: 15 amino acids. From germline, CDR1 is DFQATT and CDR2 SNEGSKA (reference sequence). CDR3 DNA: TGCAGTGCTAGAGATCCGGGACTAGCGGACAATGAGCAGTTCTTC. Translation gives CSARDPGLADNEQFF.

This clonotype appeared many times. An end of the junction differs from the germline gene, which may be a read error. The chain uses TRBV11-3 and TRBJ2-7; TRBD1 might be the D (5 bases). Germline V gene lookup returns CDR1 SGHNT and CDR2 YENEEA. The CDR3 runs 15 residues. The CDR3 sequence: CASTLEWGLSYEQYF. DNA for the CDR3: TGTGCCAGCACCTTAGAGTGGGGCCTTTCCTACGAGCAGTACTTC.

In the case of this clonotype: Just one base apart from a much larger clone, this may be a read error. The chain combines TRBV6-6 with TRBJ1-5; D might be TRBD1 (6 bases). The germline V gene has CDR1 MNHNY and CDR2 SVGAGI (reference sequence). This CDR3 is built from 16 residues. This CDR3 is CAGRLTGSYSNQPQHF. CDR3 nucleotides: TGTGCCGGCAGACTAACAGGGTCTTATAGCAATCAGCCCCAGCATTTT.

This clonotype was found many times. The V gene is TRBV5-1, the J gene TRBJ2-4, with D perhaps TRBD1 (5 bases). The CDR3 length is 17 residues. CDR1 is SGHRS and CDR2 is YFSETQ in the germline V gene. V lost 7 bases and J lost 1, with 21 bases in between. CDR3 sequence reads: CASGSAGLKLAKNIQYF. CDR3 DNA sequence: TGCGCCAGCGGCTCAGCAGGGCTGAAGTTGGCCAAAAACATTCAGTACTTC.